Given below is one T cell receptor (beta chain) in context. Its specificity is not known. This sample was taken from a study of blood T cells in healthy people across ages. Germline-derived CDR1 and CDR2 are MNHNS and SASEGT. The CDR3 runs to 14 residues. Trimming took off 5 bases at V and 4 bases at J, with 14 bases between the two ends. Study outcomes and limitations: Possibly, changes in expanded clonotypes were confounded because donor CMV status was unknown.

Next came a second PCR, run for about 7 to 12 cycles, which used a sample-barcoded 5' primer along with a J-beta primer mix. TCRdb reanalysed the 5' RACE reads using MiXCR and keeps one entry per CDR3 protein. The sample has over 1,300,000 distinct CDR3 sequences; approximately 63% are singletons. The V and J genes are TRBV6-1 and TRBJ2-5; D is undetermined. Sample: blood. This receptor was taken from a man younger than 35 in good health. For the CDR3, the DNA is TGTGCCAGCAGTCAGCAGGCGGCAGGAGAGACCCAGTACTTC. It specifies CASSQQAAGETQYF.